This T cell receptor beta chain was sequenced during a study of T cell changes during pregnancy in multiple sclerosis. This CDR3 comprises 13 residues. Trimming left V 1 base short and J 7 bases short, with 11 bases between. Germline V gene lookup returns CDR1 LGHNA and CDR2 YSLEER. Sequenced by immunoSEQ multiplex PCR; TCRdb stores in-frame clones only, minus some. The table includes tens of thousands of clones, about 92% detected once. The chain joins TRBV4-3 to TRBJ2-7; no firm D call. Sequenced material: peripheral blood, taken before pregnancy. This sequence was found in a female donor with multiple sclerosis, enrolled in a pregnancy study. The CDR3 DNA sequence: TGCGCCAGCAGCCAAGGGTTTGCACTAGAGCAGTACTTC. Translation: CASSQGFALEQYF.